These 8 T cell receptor beta chains came from one sample sequenced in a study of regulatory T cells. Antigen specificity for these receptors is unknown. Study findings and constraints: Hydrophobic residues at CDR3 positions 6 and 7 were enriched in conventional CD4+ T cells of CD3G-deficient patients.

Primers: 52 TRBV forward and 13 TRBJ reverse. TCRdb's table, derived via immunoSEQ multiplex PCR, lists solely in-frame clones and lacks some. The repertoire holds some 38,000 clones, with about 89% as singletons. Sequencing input: conventional CD4+ T cells sorted from blood. Receptor source: a person aged 18-29 years with CD3G deficiency.

The chain employs TRBV6-1 and TRBJ1-6; possible D gene TRBD1, 5 bases. Trimming stripped 8 bases from V and 12 bases from J, with 14 bases between. This CDR3 is 12 amino acids long. Germline CDR1 and CDR2: MNHNS and SASEGT. The CDR3 nucleotides read TGTGCCAGCCAGGGCCAGCGCGGACCCCTCCACTTT. As protein: CASQGQRGPLHF.

V is TRBV18 and J is TRBJ2-7; D gene unclear. CDR3 length: 13 residues. V was cut by 0 bases and J by 6 bases, with 9 bases left in between. The germline CDR1 and CDR2 sequences are KGHSH and LQKENI. The DNA of the CDR3 is TGTGCCAGCTCACCACCGGACCGGCGCGAGCAGTACTTC. Its protein is CASSPPDRREQYF.

This clone came up once. The rearrangement links TRBV19 to TRBJ1-2; 9 nucleotides match TRBD1. This CDR3 comprises 14 residues. Germline assignment: CDR1 LNHDA and CDR2 SQIVND (reference sequence). With V trimmed by 6 bases and J by 3 bases, 5 bases remained unmatched. The CDR3: CASRRTGEDYGYTF. The CDR3, as DNA: TGTGCCAGTAGACGGACAGGGGAGGACTATGGCTACACCTTC.

This clone was found once. J is TRBJ2-3 and V is TRBV7-8; no clear D. This CDR3 contains 13 residues. Germline CDR1 and CDR2: SGHVS and FQNEAQ. V dropped 1 base and J dropped 5 bases, with 7 bases sitting between them. For the CDR3, the DNA is TGTGCCAGCAGCTTAGGGTGGGGAGATACGCAGTATTTT. Amino acids: CASSLGWGDTQYF. Looking up the rest from reference TRBV7-8 and TRBJ2-3 gives the full variable domain: GAGVSQSPRYKVAKRGQDVALRCDPISGHVSLFWYQQALGQGPEFLTYFQNEAQLDKSGLPSDRFFAERPEGSVSTLKIQRTQQEDSAVYLCASSLGWGDTQYFGPGTRLTVL.

This clone appeared a few times. The V call is TRBV5-1, the J call TRBJ2-2; no firm D call. With 4 bases removed from V and 0 bases from J, the gap between germline ends came to 7 bases. CDR3 length equals 14 residues. Germline CDR1 reads SGHRS; CDR2 reads YFSETQ. The CDR3 sequence: CASSRESNTGELFF. As DNA, the CDR3 is TGCGCCAGCAGCAGGGAATCGAACACCGGGGAGCTGTTTTTT.

The rearrangement joins TRBV11-2 to TRBJ2-3; no reliable D call. The germline V and J ends were trimmed by 0 bases and 7 bases, with 11 bases remaining between them. The CDR3 consists of 14 residues. From germline, CDR1 is SGHAT and CDR2 FQNNGV. The CDR3 DNA reads as TGTGCCAGCAGCTTAGACCCTACTTTGAATACGCAGTATTTT. Its translation: CASSLDPTLNTQYF.

This clone was seen once. The gene calls are TRBV10-3 and TRBJ2-7; D tentatively reads TRBD1 or TRBD2 (5 bases each). Trimming stripped 10 bases from V and 2 bases from J, with 15 bases between. The CDR3 totals 13 residues. Germline CDR1 reads ENHRY; CDR2 reads SYGVKD. CDR3 sequence reads: CATRRGDPYEQYF. The DNA of the CDR3 is TGTGCCACCCGGCGAGGGGACCCCTACGAGCAGTACTTC.

The J gene is TRBJ2-1, the V gene TRBV28; D tentatively fits TRBD1 or TRBD2 (5 bases each). V was trimmed by 6 bases and J by 8 bases, leaving 23 bases between them. Germline V gene sequence: CDR1 MDHEN, CDR2 SYDVKM. CDR3 length: 16 amino acids. As DNA, the CDR3 is TGTGCCAGCAGCGGCTTGGAGAGGCAGAGGGGCGATGAGCAGTTCTTC. Translation gives CASSGLERQRGDEQFF.